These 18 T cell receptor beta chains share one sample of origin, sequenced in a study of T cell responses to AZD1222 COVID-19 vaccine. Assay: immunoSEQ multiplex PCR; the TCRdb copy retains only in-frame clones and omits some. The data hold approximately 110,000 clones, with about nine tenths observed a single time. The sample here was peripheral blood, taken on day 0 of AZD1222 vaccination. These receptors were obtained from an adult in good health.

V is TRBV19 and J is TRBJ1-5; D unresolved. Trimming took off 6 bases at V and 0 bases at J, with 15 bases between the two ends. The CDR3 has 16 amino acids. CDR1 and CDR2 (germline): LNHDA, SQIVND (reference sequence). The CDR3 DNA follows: TGTGCCAGTAGCAAAGGACTTGTCGCTAGCAATCAGCCCCAGCATTTT. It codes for CASSKGLVASNQPQHF. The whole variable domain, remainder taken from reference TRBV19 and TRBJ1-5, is DGGITQSPKYLFRKEGQNVTLSCEQNLNHDAMYWYRQDPGQGLRLIYYSQIVNDFQKGDIAEGYSVSREKKESFPLTVTSAQKNPTAFYLCASSKGLVASNQPQHFGDGTRLSIL.

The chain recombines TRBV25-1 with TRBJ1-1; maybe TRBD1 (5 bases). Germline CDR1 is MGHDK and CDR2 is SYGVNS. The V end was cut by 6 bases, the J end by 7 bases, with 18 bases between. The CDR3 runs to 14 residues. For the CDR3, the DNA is TGTGCCAGCAGCGGGAGGCTAGGGGCTAATGAAGCTTTCTTT. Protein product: CASSGRLGANEAFF.

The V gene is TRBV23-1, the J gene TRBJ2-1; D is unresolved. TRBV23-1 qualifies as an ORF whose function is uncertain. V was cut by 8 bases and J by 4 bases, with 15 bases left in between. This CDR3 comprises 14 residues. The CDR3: CASARSPTYNEQFF. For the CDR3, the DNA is TGCGCCAGCGCACGGTCACCGACATACAATGAGCAGTTCTTC.

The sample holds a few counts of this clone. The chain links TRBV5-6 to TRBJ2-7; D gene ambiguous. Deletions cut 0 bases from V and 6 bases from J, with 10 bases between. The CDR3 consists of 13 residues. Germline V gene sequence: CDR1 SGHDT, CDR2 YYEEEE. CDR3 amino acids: CASSLARKSEQYF. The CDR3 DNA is TGTGCCAGCAGCTTGGCTCGTAAGAGCGAGCAGTACTTC.

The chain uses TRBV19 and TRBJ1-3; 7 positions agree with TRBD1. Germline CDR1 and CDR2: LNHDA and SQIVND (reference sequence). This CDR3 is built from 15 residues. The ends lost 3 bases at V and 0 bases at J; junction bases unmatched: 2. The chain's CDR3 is CASSMGDSSGNTIYF. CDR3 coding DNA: TGTGCCAGTAGTATGGGGGACAGCTCTGGAAACACCATATATTTT.

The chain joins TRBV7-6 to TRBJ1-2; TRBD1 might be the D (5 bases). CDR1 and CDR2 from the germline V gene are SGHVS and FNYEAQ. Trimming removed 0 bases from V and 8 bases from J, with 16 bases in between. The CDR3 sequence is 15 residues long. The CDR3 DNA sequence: TGTGCCAGCAGCTTAGCCGCCGGGGCAGGGTCCGGCTACACCTTC. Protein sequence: CASSLAAGAGSGYTF.

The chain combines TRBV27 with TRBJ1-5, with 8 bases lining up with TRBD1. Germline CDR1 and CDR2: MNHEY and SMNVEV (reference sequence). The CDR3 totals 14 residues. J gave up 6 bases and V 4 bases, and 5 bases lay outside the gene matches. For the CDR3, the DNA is TGTGCCAGCAGTTCGGCAGGGACAGGTCAGCCCCAGCATTTT. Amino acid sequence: CASSSAGTGQPQHF.

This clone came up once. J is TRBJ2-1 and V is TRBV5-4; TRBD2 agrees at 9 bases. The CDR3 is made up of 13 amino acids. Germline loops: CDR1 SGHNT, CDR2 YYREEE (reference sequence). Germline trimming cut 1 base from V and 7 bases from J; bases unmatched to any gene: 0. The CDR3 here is CASSLTSGNEQFF. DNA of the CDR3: TGTGCCAGCAGCTTGACTAGCGGGAATGAGCAGTTCTTC. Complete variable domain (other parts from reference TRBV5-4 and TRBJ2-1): ETGVTQSPTHLIKTRGQQVTLRCSSQSGHNTVSWYQQALGQGPQFIFQYYREEENGRGNFPPRFSGLQFPNYSSELNVNALELDDSALYLCASSLTSGNEQFFGPGTRLTVL.

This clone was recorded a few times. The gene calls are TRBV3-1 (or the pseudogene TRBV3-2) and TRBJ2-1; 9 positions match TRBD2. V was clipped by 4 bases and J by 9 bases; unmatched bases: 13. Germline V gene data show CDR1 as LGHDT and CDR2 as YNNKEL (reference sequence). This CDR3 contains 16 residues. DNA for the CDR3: TGTGCCAGCAGCCTCACCACAGCGGGGGGATGGAGTGAGCAGTTCTTC. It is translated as CASSLTTAGGWSEQFF.

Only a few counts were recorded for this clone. The chain's CDR3 is CASSLSQGGYEQYF. In DNA form, the CDR3 reads TGTGCCAGCAGCTTAAGTCAGGGGGGCTACGAGCAGTACTTC. The chain uses TRBV7-2 and TRBJ2-7; the D gene is possibly TRBD1 (7 bases). This CDR3 has 14 residues. Germline loops: CDR1 SGHTA, CDR2 FQGNSA. Trimming shortened V by 2 bases and J by 3 bases, and 11 bases separated the two germline ends.

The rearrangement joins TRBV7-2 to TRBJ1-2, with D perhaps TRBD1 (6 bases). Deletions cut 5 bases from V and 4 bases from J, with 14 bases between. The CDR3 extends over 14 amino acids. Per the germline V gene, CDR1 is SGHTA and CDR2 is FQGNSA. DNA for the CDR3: TGTGCCAGCAGCGAAACAGGGAAGGGCTATGGCTACACCTTC. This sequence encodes CASSETGKGYGYTF.

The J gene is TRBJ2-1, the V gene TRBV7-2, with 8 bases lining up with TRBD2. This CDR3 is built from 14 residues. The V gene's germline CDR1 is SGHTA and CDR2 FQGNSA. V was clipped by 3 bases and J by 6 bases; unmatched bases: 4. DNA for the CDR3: TGTGCCAGCAGCTTTGTAGCGGGGTCCAATGAGCAGTTCTTC. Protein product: CASSFVAGSNEQFF.

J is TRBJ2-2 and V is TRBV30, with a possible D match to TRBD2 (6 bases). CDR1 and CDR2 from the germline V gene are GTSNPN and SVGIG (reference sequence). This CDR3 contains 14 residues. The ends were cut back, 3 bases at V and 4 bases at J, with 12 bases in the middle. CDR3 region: CAWRTLASTGELFF. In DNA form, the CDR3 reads TGTGCCTGGAGAACCCTAGCGAGCACCGGGGAGCTGTTTTTT.

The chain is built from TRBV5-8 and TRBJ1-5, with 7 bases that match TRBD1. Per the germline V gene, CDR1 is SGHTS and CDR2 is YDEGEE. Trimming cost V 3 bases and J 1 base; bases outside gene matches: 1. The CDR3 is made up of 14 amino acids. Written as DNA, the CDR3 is TGTGCCAGCAGCTACAGGGGAAGCAATCAGCCCCAGCATTTT. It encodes CASSYRGSNQPQHF. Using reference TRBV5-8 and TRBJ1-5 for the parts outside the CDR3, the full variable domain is EAGVTQSPTHLIKTRGQQATLRCSPISGHTSVYWYQQALGLGLQFLLWYDEGEERNRGNFPPRFSGRQFPNYSSELNVNALELEDSALYLCASSYRGSNQPQHFGDGTRLSIL.

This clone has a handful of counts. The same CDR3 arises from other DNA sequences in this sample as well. Here the CDR3 reads CASRTGSTDTQYF. The CDR3, as DNA: TGTGCCAGCCGAACAGGGAGCACAGATACGCAGTATTTT. The gene calls are TRBV7-2 and TRBJ2-3; the D gene is possibly TRBD1 (6 bases). V was trimmed by 8 bases and J by 0 bases, leaving 9 bases between them. The germline V gene encodes CDR1 SGHTA and CDR2 FQGNSA. The CDR3 contains 13 residues.

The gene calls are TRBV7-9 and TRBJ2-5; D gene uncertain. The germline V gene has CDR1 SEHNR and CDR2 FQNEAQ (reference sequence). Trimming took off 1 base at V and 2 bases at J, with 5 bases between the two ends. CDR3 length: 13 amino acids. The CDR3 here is CASSLGQQETQYF. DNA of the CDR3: TGTGCCAGCAGCTTAGGTCAGCAAGAGACCCAGTACTTC.

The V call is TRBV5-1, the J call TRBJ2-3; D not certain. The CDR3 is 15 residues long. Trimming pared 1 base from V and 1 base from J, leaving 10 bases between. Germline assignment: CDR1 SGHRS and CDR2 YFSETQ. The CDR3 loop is CASSLLSPGTDTQYF. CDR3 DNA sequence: TGCGCCAGCAGCTTGTTATCCCCAGGCACAGATACGCAGTATTTT.

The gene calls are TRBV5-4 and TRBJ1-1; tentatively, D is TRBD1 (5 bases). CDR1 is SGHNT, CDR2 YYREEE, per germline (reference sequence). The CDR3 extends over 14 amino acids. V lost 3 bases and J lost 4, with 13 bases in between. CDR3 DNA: TGTGCCAGCAGCTCCGGGACCTCGGGCACTGAAGCTTTCTTT. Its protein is CASSSGTSGTEAFF.